What follows describes a single TCR beta chain. At one end, the junction sequence differs from germline, possibly due to a read error. This sample stems from a study of tumor and adjacent non-tumor tissue in lung cancer. Germline CDR1 and CDR2: SGHDT and YYEEEE. CDR3 length: 16 residues. No cell sorting was done before RNA was extracted from the tissue. Three rounds of nested PCR, following a modified ARM-PCR protocol, produced the TCRbeta library. TCRdb called the multiplex PCR reads again in MiXCR, with one record for every CDR3 protein. Among 65,000 to 75,000 distinct CDR3 sequences listed, approximately 73% were seen once.

V and J are TRBV5-6 and TRBJ2-1; possible D gene TRBD2, 5 bases. The sample comprised lung tumor tissue. The TCR originated in a man in his sixties with non-small cell lung cancer. DNA for the CDR3: TGCGCCAGCAGCTTGTCGGCGGGCAGGTTGCACAATGAGCAGTTCTTC. This translates into CASSLSAGRLHNEQFF.